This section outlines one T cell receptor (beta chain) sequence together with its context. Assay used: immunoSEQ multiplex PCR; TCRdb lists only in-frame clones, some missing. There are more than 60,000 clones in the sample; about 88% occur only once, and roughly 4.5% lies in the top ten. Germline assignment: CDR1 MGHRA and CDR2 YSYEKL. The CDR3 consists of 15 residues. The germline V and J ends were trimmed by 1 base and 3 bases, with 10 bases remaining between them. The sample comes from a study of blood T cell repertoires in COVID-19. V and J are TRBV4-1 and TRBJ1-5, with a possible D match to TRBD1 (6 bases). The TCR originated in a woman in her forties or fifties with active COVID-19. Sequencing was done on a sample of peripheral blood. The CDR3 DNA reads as TGCGCCAGCAGCCAAGCAGGACAGTCCAATCAGCCCCAGCATTTT. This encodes CASSQAGQSNQPQHF.